This T cell receptor (beta chain) originates from a study of CD8+ T cells in alopecia areata. Treatment defined: oral pan-JAK inhibitor, 5-10 mg twice daily. This clone came up a few times. Following RNA extraction, reverse transcription yielded cDNA that acted as the sequencing template. Measured with immunoSEQ multiplex PCR; TCRdb has only the in-frame clones, and not every one. The sample yields 180,000 or so clones, approximately 55% seen once. The germline gives CDR1 MGHRA, CDR2 YSYEKL. The CDR3 is made up of 14 amino acids. Trimming took 1 base from V and 4 from J, leaving 8 bases between them. This sequence was found in a human donor with alopecia areata. The sample in question was CD8+ T cells sorted from blood, obtained at week 24, from a patient treated with tofacitinib. The chain combines TRBV4-1 with TRBJ1-5, with D maybe TRBD1 (5 bases). The CDR3 DNA reads as TGCGCCAGCAGCCAAGGGACACCAAATCAGCCCCAGCATTTT. It encodes CASSQGTPNQPQHF.